A single sample is the source of the 14 T cell receptor beta chains below, sequenced in a study of glioma-infiltrating T cells after dendritic cell vaccination (TCRdb year 2016). To prepare the library, the immunoSEQ multiplex PCR assay was applied. TCRdb took over this immuneACCESS table, retaining in-frame rearrangements with V and J assigned. Such tables are incomplete; in checked studies, under half of the missing clones stem from an unresolved V gene, and the remainder is unexplained. Within this sample are more than 45,000 clones, with about 80% of them counted one time only. Less than 20% of the sample is in the top ten clones. What the time point label conveys for this sample: after dendritic cell vaccination, including at tumor progression/relapse. Sequencing was performed on blood, taken after dendritic cell vaccination. These TCRs come from a human donor with glioblastoma.

This chain's CDR3 is CASSAHQAGELFF. CDR3 DNA sequence: TGTGCCAGCAGTGCCCACCAGGCCGGGGAGCTGTTTTTT. The chain employs TRBV2 and TRBJ2-2, with unresolved D. Trimming pared 4 bases from V and 6 bases from J, leaving 9 bases between. The CDR3 totals 13 residues. Germline V gene data show CDR1 as SNHLY and CDR2 as FYNNEI. Combining the CDR3 with reference TRBV2 and TRBJ2-2 gives the whole variable domain EPEVTQTPSHQVTQMGQEVILRCVPISNHLYFYWYRQILGQKVEFLVSFYNNEISEKSEIFDDQFSVERPDGSNFTLKIRSTKLEDSAMYFCASSAHQAGELFFGEGSRLTVL.

This CDR3 is CASSLGQGDSGANVLTF. The CDR3 DNA is TGTGCCAGCAGCTTAGGACAGGGGGATTCTGGGGCCAACGTCCTGACTTTC. The chain links TRBV13 to TRBJ2-6; 8 bases match TRBD1. Trimming took 0 bases from V and 1 from J; bases not matched to a gene: 2. Germline CDR1 and CDR2: PRHDT and FYEKMQ (reference sequence). CDR3 size: 17 residues.

V is TRBV5-1 and J is TRBJ2-5; D is undetermined. V was pared by 0 bases and J by 1 base, with 7 bases between. Germline CDR1 and CDR2: SGHRS and YFSETQ. This CDR3 region has 14 residues. The CDR3 loop is CASSLEELQETQYF. DNA of the CDR3: TGCGCCAGCAGCTTGGAGGAGCTCCAAGAGACCCAGTACTTC. The full variable domain, in which reference TRBV5-1 and TRBJ2-5 provide the parts outside the CDR3, is KAGVTQTPRYLIKTRGQQVTLSCSPISGHRSVSWYQQTPGQGLQFLFEYFSETQRNKGNFPGRFSGRQFSNSRSEMNVSTLELGDSALYLCASSLEELQETQYFGPGTRLLVL.

This clone was detected once. The rearrangement links TRBV18 to TRBJ1-1, with 9 bases identical to TRBD1. Trimming took 3 bases from V and 4 from J; bases not matched to a gene: 9. The V gene's germline CDR1 is KGHSH and CDR2 LQKENI. This CDR3 comprises 16 residues. CDR3 DNA: TGTGCCAGCTCACCCTCACAGGGGGCAGTGGGCACTGAAGCTTTCTTT. Amino acids: CASSPSQGAVGTEAFF. Looking up the rest from reference TRBV18 and TRBJ1-1 gives the full variable domain: NAGVMQNPRHLVRRRGQEARLRCSPMKGHSHVYWYRQLPEEGLKFMVYLQKENIIDESGMPKERFSAEFPKEGPSILRIQQVVRGDSAAYFCASSPSQGAVGTEAFFGQGTRLTVV.

This clone was found a few times. This rearrangement joins TRBV11-2 to TRBJ2-7, with TRBD2 identical over 12 bases. The CDR3 sequence is 17 residues long. The germline gives CDR1 SGHAT, CDR2 FQNNGV. V lost 5 bases and J lost 0; bases outside the gene matches: 8. The chain's CDR3 is CASSRLAGGPSSYEQYF. The CDR3 DNA sequence: TGTGCCAGCAGCCGTCTAGCGGGGGGGCCGAGCTCCTACGAGCAGTACTTC.

With regard to this clone: One junction end does not reproduce the germline sequence, and a read error may be involved. The sample has other DNA sequences that encode this CDR3 too. The chain employs TRBV27 and TRBJ1-6; no definite D call. Germline lookup yields CDR1 MNHEY and CDR2 SMNVEV (reference sequence). This CDR3 spans 14 amino acids. The CDR3 DNA reads TGTGCCAGCAGTTTACTCCAACTCAATTCCCCCCTCCACTTT. Its protein product is CASSLLQLNSPLHF.

This clone was recorded only once. This rearrangement joins TRBV2 to TRBJ2-7; possible D gene TRBD1, 6 bases. Germline V gene lookup returns CDR1 SNHLY and CDR2 FYNNEI. CDR3 length: 12 amino acids. Trimming took 7 bases from V and 1 from J, leaving 8 bases between them. The CDR3 reads CASIGGSYEQYF. The CDR3 region has the DNA TGTGCCAGCATAGGGGGATCCTACGAGCAGTACTTC.

The sample holds a few counts of this clone. This chain uses TRBV14 with TRBJ1-4, with D maybe TRBD1 (6 bases). V lost 0 bases and J lost 6, with 14 bases in between. CDR3 length equals 16 residues. Germline-derived CDR1 and CDR2 are SGHDN and FVKESK. The CDR3 protein is CASSQDSGTMDEKLFF. In DNA, the CDR3 is TGTGCCAGCAGCCAAGATTCCGGGACAATGGATGAAAAACTGTTTTTT. The full variable domain, rest sourced from reference TRBV14 and TRBJ1-4, is EAGVTQFPSHSVIEKGQTVTLRCDPISGHDNLYWYRRVMGKEIKFLLHFVKESKQDESGMPNNRFLAERTGGTYSTLKVQPAELEDSGVYFCASSQDSGTMDEKLFFGSGTQLSVL.

A few counts support this clone. The V call is TRBV7-2, the J call TRBJ1-1; D not certain. Trimming pared 3 bases from V and 5 bases from J, leaving 10 bases between. From germline, CDR1 is SGHTA and CDR2 FQGNSA. The CDR3 covers 13 residues. In DNA, the CDR3 is TGTGCCAGCAGCTTTTCGCGAGGGACTGAAGCTTTCTTT. Translation: CASSFSRGTEAFF.

The chain employs TRBV6-6 and TRBJ1-5, with D hard to call. The CDR3 runs 12 residues. Trimming pared 8 bases from V and 5 bases from J, leaving 10 bases between. Germline CDR1 and CDR2: MNHNY and SVGAGI (reference sequence). CDR3 sequence: CASQPPDQPQHF. The CDR3 DNA is TGTGCCAGCCAACCTCCGGATCAGCCCCAGCATTTT.

Concerning this clone itself: At one of its ends the junction is not consistent with the germline gene, which may arise from a read error. The rearrangement links TRBV7-9 to TRBJ1-1, with a weak D call TRBD1 (6 bases). Germline values: CDR1 SEHNR, CDR2 FQNEAQ (reference sequence). The CDR3 length is 10 residues. CDR3 nucleotides: TGTGCCAGCAGCCCGGGGACAACCGGCTTT. Its protein is CASSPGTTGF.

This clone was detected once. This chain uses TRBV5-4 with TRBJ2-1, with TRBD2 identical over 9 bases. The V and J ends lost 4 bases and 5 bases, in that order; junction bases with no gene match: 7. Germline V gene lookup returns CDR1 SGHNT and CDR2 YYREEE (reference sequence). This CDR3 has 15 residues. CDR3 DNA: TGTGCCAGCAGCGGGTGGGCTAGCGGGGACAATGAGCAGTTCTTC. It translates to CASSGWASGDNEQFF.

This clone appeared a few times. CDR3 sequence (DNA): TGTGCCAGCAGCTTAGATCTCGTGTCAGGGGATGGCTACACCTTC. It codes for CASSLDLVSGDGYTF. The chain links TRBV7-2 to TRBJ1-2; D perhaps matches TRBD1 (6 bases). Germline-derived CDR1 and CDR2 are SGHTA and FQGNSA. V was trimmed by 1 base and J by 6 bases, leaving 15 bases between them. CDR3 length equals 15 residues.

This clone was detected only once. The rearrangement joins TRBV7-2 to TRBJ2-1; D might be TRBD2 (5 bases). CDR1 SGHTA and CDR2 FQGNSA come from the germline V gene. The V end lost 1 base, the J end lost 2 bases, and 12 bases lay between the germline ends. The CDR3 length is 16 residues. For the CDR3, the DNA is TGTGCCAGCAGCTTAGTGGGGAGATCGGCCTACAATGAGCAGTTCTTC. This translates into CASSLVGRSAYNEQFF.